This passage covers 22 T cell receptor beta chains from one sample sequenced in a study of monozygotic twins with inflammatory bowel disease (dated by TCRdb to between 2018 and 2021). Libraries were built with 5' RACE. Sequencing was performed on an Illumina HiSeq 2500. The reads went through TCRdb reprocessing, and each CDR3 protein sequence gets one entry with no DNA. The sample's table lists a count of roughly 160,000 distinct CDR3 sequences. The ten largest account for 2.4% of the sample. Sequencing used blood. The source is a human donor with ulcerative colitis or Crohn's disease, or a healthy co-twin of an affected twin (not recorded which).

J is TRBJ2-5 and V is TRBV12-3 or TRBV12-4; there is no DNA to check the TCRdb D call of TRBD2. This CDR3 has 13 residues. Here the CDR3 reads CASSLEAEETQYF.

V is TRBV29-1 and J is TRBJ2-7; without DNA, the TCRdb call of TRBD2 cannot be checked. Looked up from germline, CDR1 is SQVTM and CDR2 is ANQGSEA. The CDR3 spans 13 residues. The CDR3: CSVVSQNSYEQYF.

The chain couples TRBV5-1 to TRBJ2-5; TCRdb selects TRBD1, and the lack of DNA leaves this call unchecked. Germline CDR1 reads SGHRS; CDR2 reads YFSETQ. The CDR3 runs 14 residues. CDR3 amino acids: CASSYGDRVQTQYF. Based on the CDR3 plus reference TRBV5-1 and TRBJ2-5, the full variable domain is KAGVTQTPRYLIKTRGQQVTLSCSPISGHRSVSWYQQTPGQGLQFLFEYFSETQRNKGNFPGRFSGRQFSNSRSEMNVSTLELGDSALYLCASSYGDRVQTQYFGPGTRLLVL.

V gene TRBV30 combines with J gene TRBJ1-6. The CDR3 extends over 13 amino acids. CDR1 is GTSNPN and CDR2 is SVGIG in the germline V gene (reference sequence). This chain's CDR3 is CAWRGSLNSPLHF.

The genes are TRBV7-6 and TRBJ1-4; the D call from TCRdb, TRBD1, cannot be confirmed without DNA. Germline assignment: CDR1 SGHVS and CDR2 FNYEAQ. The CDR3 sequence is 13 residues long. This CDR3 reads CASSSPSDEKLFF.

The chain employs TRBV24-1 and TRBJ1-1; TCRdb calls TRBD1, which cannot be checked without DNA. This CDR3 comprises 13 residues. The germline gives CDR1 KGHDR, CDR2 SFDVKD. The CDR3 reads CATSDGGSTEAFF.

This chain uses TRBV19 with TRBJ2-7; as DNA is missing, the TRBD2 call by TCRdb cannot be tested. Germline V lookup: CDR1 LNHDA, CDR2 SQIVND (reference sequence). The CDR3 length is 15 residues. This CDR3 reads CASSIGLAGGAEQYF.

The chain links TRBV5-8 to TRBJ2-1; TCRdb selects TRBD2, and the lack of DNA leaves this call unchecked. The germline V gene encodes CDR1 SGHTS and CDR2 YDEGEE. The CDR3 covers 15 residues. CDR3 loop: CASMRLAGGRNEQFF. Based on the CDR3 plus reference TRBV5-8 and TRBJ2-1, the full variable domain is EAGVTQSPTHLIKTRGQQATLRCSPISGHTSVYWYQQALGLGLQFLLWYDEGEERNRGNFPPRFSGRQFPNYSSELNVNALELEDSALYLCASMRLAGGRNEQFFGPGTRLTVL.

The rearrangement uses TRBV4-1 and TRBJ2-3; the D call of TRBD1 rests on TCRdb alone, since no DNA is present to check it. The CDR3 contains 16 residues. Per germline, CDR1 MGHRA and CDR2 YSYEKL. CDR3 in amino acids: CASSPRDRVYTDTQYF.

V usage is TRBV7-9 and J usage is TRBJ2-5. The germline V gene encodes CDR1 SEHNR and CDR2 FQNEAQ (reference sequence). The CDR3 runs 14 residues. The chain's CDR3 is CASSLSPPQETQYF.

V is TRBV9 and J is TRBJ2-2. Germline V lookup: CDR1 SGDLS, CDR2 YYNGEE. The CDR3 loop spans 16 amino acids. The CDR3 region is CASSIEGVRGTGELFF.

The chain carries TRBV7-2 and TRBJ1-6; TCRdb's D call of TRBD1 is untestable without DNA. The germline V gene encodes CDR1 SGHTA and CDR2 FQGNSA. The CDR3 has 13 amino acids. The CDR3 reads CASSPGPFSPLHF. The whole variable domain, filled in from reference TRBV7-2 and TRBJ1-6, reads GAGVSQSPSNKVTEKGKDVELRCDPISGHTALYWYRQSLGQGLEFLIYFQGNSAPDKSGLPSDRFSAERTGGSVSTLTIQRTQQEDSAVYLCASSPGPFSPLHFGNGTRLTVT.

CDR3 amino acids: CASSYSPGTGGNTIYF. The chain recombines TRBV7-3 with TRBJ1-3; lacking DNA, the TRBD1 call made by TCRdb goes unchecked. Germline assignment: CDR1 SGHTA and CDR2 FQGTGA. This CDR3 comprises 16 residues.

The V gene is TRBV6-2 or TRBV6-3, the J gene TRBJ2-2; TCRdb calls TRBD1, which cannot be checked without DNA. The CDR3 covers 15 residues. The V gene's germline CDR1 is MNHEY and CDR2 SVGEGT. This chain's CDR3 is CASSYWTGRTGELFF.

V is TRBV7-2 and J is TRBJ2-7. Germline V gene data show CDR1 as SGHTA and CDR2 as FQGNSA. The CDR3 is 15 amino acids. The CDR3 protein is CASNPQAGGFYEQYF. The entire variable domain, with the rest obtained from reference TRBV7-2 and TRBJ2-7, is as follows: GAGVSQSPSNKVTEKGKDVELRCDPISGHTALYWYRQSLGQGLEFLIYFQGNSAPDKSGLPSDRFSAERTGGSVSTLTIQRTQQEDSAVYLCASNPQAGGFYEQYFGPGTRLTVT.

V and J are TRBV20-1 and TRBJ2-7; TCRdb's D call, TRBD2, is unchecked because there is no DNA. In germline, CDR1 is DFQATT, CDR2 SNEGSKA (reference sequence). The CDR3 is made up of 14 amino acids. CDR3 region: CSALPGLGTYEQYF.

The V and J genes are TRBV6-5 and TRBJ1-2; no DNA is available, so the TRBD1 call from TCRdb remains unchecked. CDR3 length: 16 amino acids. Per the germline V gene, CDR1 is MNHEY and CDR2 is SVGAGI. The CDR3 here is CASSSRFVTANYGYTF.

CDR3 sequence reads: CASSLDRGRGDEQFF. The chain recombines TRBV5-1 with TRBJ2-1; TCRdb's assignment of TRBD1 cannot be checked, as there is no DNA. The CDR3 spans 15 residues. The germline V gene has CDR1 SGHRS and CDR2 YFSETQ.

The chain carries TRBV2 and TRBJ2-1; TCRdb reports TRBD2, a call that lacks DNA to check it against. Germline assignment: CDR1 SNHLY and CDR2 FYNNEI. The CDR3 loop spans 15 amino acids. The CDR3 reads CASSAKTSGSDEQFF.

This sequence joins TRBV20-1 and TRBJ1-5; TCRdb proposes TRBD1, but this gene call is untestable without DNA. Germline V lookup: CDR1 DFQATT, CDR2 SNEGSKA (reference sequence). The CDR3 covers 15 residues. CDR3 sequence reads: CSARGDRDINQPQHF.

The CDR3 sequence is CAATTGVNYGYTF. This chain links TRBV27 with TRBJ1-2. Per germline, CDR1 MNHEY and CDR2 SMNVEV (reference sequence). CDR3 length: 13 residues.

The chain has TRBV12-3 or TRBV12-4 and TRBJ1-6; with no DNA, the TCRdb D assignment of TRBD1 cannot be verified. This CDR3 is 15 amino acids long. CDR3 sequence: CASTRRDGGNSPLHF.